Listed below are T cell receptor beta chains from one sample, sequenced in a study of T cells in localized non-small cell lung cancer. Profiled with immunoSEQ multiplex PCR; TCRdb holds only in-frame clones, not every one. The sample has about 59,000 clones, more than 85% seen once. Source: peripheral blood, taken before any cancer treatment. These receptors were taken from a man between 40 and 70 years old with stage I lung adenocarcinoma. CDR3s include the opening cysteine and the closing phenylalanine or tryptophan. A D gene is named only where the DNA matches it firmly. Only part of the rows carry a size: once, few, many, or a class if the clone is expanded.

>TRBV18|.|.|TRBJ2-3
TGTGCCAGCTCTCCGATCGGGCTAAGCACAGATACGCAGTATTTT
CASSPIGLSTDTQYF
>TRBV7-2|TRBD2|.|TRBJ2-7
TGTGCCAGCAGACTACTAGCGGACATGAGAAACGAGCAGTACTTC
CASRLLADMRNEQYF
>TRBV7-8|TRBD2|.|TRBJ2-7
TGTGCCAGCAGCTCGGGACTAGCAACCTACGAGCAGTACTTC
CASSSGLATYEQYF
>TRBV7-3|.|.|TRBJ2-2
TGTGCCAGCAGCTTAAGGGGCCACGGGGAGCTGTTTTTT
CASSLRGHGELFF
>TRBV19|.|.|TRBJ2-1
TGTGCCAGTAGTATCAATGAAGGTAGATACAATGAGCAGTTCTTC
CASSINEGRYNEQFF
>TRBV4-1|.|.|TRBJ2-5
TGCGCCAGCAGCCAAGGCATCCAAGAGACCCAGTACTTC
CASSQGIQETQYF
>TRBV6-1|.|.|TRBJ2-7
TGTGCCAGCAGTTCTTGGACAGACCCCTACGAGCAGTACTTC
CASSSWTDPYEQYF
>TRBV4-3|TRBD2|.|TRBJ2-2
TGCGCCAGCAGCCAAGTTCTAGCGGGTAACACCGGGGAGCTGTTTTTT
CASSQVLAGNTGELFF
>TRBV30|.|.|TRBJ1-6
TGTGCCTGGAGTTCATGGGGGGATAATTCACCCCTCCACTTT
CAWSSWGDNSPLHF
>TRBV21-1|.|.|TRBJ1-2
TGTGCCAGCAGCAAATTGGGCAGGGGCGGCGGCTACACCTTC
CASSKLGRGGGYTF
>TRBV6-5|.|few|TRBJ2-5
TGTGCCAGCAGTTACTCGGCTCTCCAAGAGACCCAGTACTTC
CASSYSALQETQYF
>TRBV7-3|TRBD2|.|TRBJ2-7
TGTGCCAGCAGCTCCCTGGGGGGACTAATCCCCCTCGAGCAGTACTTC
CASSSLGGLIPLEQYF
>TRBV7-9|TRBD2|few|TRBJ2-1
TGTGCCAGCAGCCCTAGCGGGAGGGCCTACAATGAGCAGTTCTTC
CASSPSGRAYNEQFF
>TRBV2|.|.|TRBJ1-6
TGTGCCAGCAGTAGGAGCTCCTATAATTCACCCCTCCACTTT
CASSRSSYNSPLHF
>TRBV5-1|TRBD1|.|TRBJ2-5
TGCGCCAGCAGGTCCGGGACAGGGACCGAGACCCAGTACTTC
CASRSGTGTETQYF
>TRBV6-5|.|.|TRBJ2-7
TGTGCCAGCAGTTACTCGGGACATCTCTCCTACGAGCAGTACTTC
CASSYSGHLSYEQYF
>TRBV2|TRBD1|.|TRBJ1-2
TGTGCCAGCAGTGCGACTCTGTGGACAGGAGGAAACTATGGCTACACCTTC
CASSATLWTGGNYGYTF
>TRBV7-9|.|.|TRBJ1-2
TGTGCCAGCAGCTTAGGCAAATACTATGGCTACACCTTC
CASSLGKYYGYTF
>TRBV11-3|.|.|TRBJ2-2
TGTGCCAGCAGCTTCAGGTCCGGCGGGGAGCTGTTTTTT
CASSFRSGGELFF
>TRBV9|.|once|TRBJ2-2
TGTGCCAGCAGCGAACAGGGTGATGGGAACACCGGGGAGCTGTTTTTT
CASSEQGDGNTGELFF
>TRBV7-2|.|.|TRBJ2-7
TGTGCCAGCAGCTTAGCAGGCCCCGAGCAGTACTTC
CASSLAGPEQYF
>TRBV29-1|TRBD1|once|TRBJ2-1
TGCAGCGTTGTCATTTCAGGGGGTCAGGTTTACAATGAGCAGTTCTTC
CSVVISGGQVYNEQFF
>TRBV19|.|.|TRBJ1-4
TGTGCCAGTAGTGGGACGGCGGAAAAGCTGTTTTTT
CASSGTAEKLFF
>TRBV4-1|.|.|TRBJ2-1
TGCGCCAGCAGCCAAGATTGGTGGTATGAGCAGTTCTTC
CASSQDWWYEQFF
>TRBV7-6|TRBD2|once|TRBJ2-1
TGTGCCAGCAGCTTAGTACGGGAGGACTACAATGAGCAGTTCTTC
CASSLVREDYNEQFF
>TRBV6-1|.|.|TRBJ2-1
TGTGCCAGCACCCTGGGGGGTACCGATGAGCAGTTCTTC
CASTLGGTDEQFF
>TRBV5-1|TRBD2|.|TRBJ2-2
TGCGCCAGCAGCTTGGCGGGGGGTTCCGGGGAGCTGTTTTTT
CASSLAGGSGELFF
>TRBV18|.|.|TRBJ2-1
TGTGCCAGCTCAGTATTTAGCGGACCCTGGGGGGTTGAGCAGTTCTTC
CASSVFSGPWGVEQFF
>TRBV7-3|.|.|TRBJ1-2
TGTGCCAGCAGCCCAAGTGGGGGGCGCGTCTATGGCTACACCTTC
CASSPSGGRVYGYTF
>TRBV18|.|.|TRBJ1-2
TGTGCCAGCTCACCAGAAAGGGGTGCCTACAACTATGGCTACACCTTC
CASSPERGAYNYGYTF
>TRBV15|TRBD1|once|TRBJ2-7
TGTGCCACCGGGACAGGCGGCTACGAGCAGTACTTC
CATGTGGYEQYF
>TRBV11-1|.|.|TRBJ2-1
TGTGCCAGCAGCCCCCGGGACTTTGTTGGCAATGAGCAGTTCTTC
CASSPRDFVGNEQFF
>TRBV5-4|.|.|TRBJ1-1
TGTGCCAGCAGGCCAGCGAGTGCGGCCACTGAAGCTTTCTTT
CASRPASAATEAFF
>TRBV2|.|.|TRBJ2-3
TGTGCCAGCAGTGAATTTGGGGCTTTTAGCACAGATACGCAGTATTTT
CASSEFGAFSTDTQYF
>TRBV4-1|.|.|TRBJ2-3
TGCGCCAGCAGCCAAGGGGCTACAACAGATACGCAGTATTTT
CASSQGATTDTQYF
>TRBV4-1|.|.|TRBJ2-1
TGCGCCAGCAGTCAGCAGGACTTAAGCTCCTACAATGAGCAGTTCTTC
CASSQQDLSSYNEQFF
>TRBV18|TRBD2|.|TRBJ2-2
TGTGCCAGCTCACGAGGGGACTATCGAAACACCGGGGAGCTGTTTTTT
CASSRGDYRNTGELFF
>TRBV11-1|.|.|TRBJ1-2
TGTGCCAGCAGCTCCCGGGGGACTGGCTATGGCTACACCTTC
CASSSRGTGYGYTF
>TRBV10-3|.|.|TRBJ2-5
TGTGCCATCACGGCAGGGTTAGTGGGGGAGACCCAGTACTTC
CAITAGLVGETQYF
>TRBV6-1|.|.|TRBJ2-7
TGTGCCAGCCGGCTTGGAGGGGACGAGCAGTACTTC
CASRLGGDEQYF
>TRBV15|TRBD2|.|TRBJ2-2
TGTGCCACCAGCAGAAGATTAGCGGGAGTTTTCACCGGGGAGCTGTTTTTT
CATSRRLAGVFTGELFF
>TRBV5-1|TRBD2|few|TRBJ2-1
TGCGCCAGCAGCCGGGGACTAGCGGGAGGTGAGCAGTTCTTC
CASSRGLAGGEQFF
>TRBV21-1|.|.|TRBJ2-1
TGTGCCAGCAGCAAGGGTCTAGCGGGAGCCTACAATGAGCAGTTCTTC
CASSKGLAGAYNEQFF
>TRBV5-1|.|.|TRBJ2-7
TGCGCCAGCAGGAGTGTAGAGGGACCCGGGCTCGAGCAGTACTTC
CASRSVEGPGLEQYF
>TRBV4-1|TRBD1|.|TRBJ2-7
TGCGCCAGCAGCCATGGACAGGGTCCCTACGAGCAGTACTTC
CASSHGQGPYEQYF
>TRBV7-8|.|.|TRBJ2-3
TGTGCCAGCAGCTTAGGGGCTAGTTCAGATACGCAGTATTTT
CASSLGASSDTQYF
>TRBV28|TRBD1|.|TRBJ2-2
TGTGCCAGCAGTACGGACAGGGCACACACCGGGGAGCTGTTTTTT
CASSTDRAHTGELFF
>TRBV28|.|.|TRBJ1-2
TGTGCCAGCGCCGCCTCCAGATATGGCTACACCTTC
CASAASRYGYTF
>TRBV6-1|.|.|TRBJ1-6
TGTGCCAGCAGTGGCGATTTAGTAGCCTCACCCCTCCACTTT
CASSGDLVASPLHF
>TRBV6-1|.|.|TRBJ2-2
TGTGCCAGCAGTGAAGATCCTACGAACACCGGGGAGCTGTTTTTT
CASSEDPTNTGELFF
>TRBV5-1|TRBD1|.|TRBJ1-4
TGCGCCAGCCGGGACAGGGGTTCAACTAATGAAAAACTGTTTTTT
CASRDRGSTNEKLFF
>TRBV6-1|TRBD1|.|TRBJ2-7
TGTGCCAGCAGTGATTTCGGACAGGGCTCCTACGAGCAGTACTTC
CASSDFGQGSYEQYF
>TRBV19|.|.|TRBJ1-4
TGTGCCAGTAGTGCGGCTCGCCAAAATGAAAAACTGTTTTTT
CASSAARQNEKLFF
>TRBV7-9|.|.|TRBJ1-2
TGTGCCAGCAGCTTTTCGGGAGGGAGGAACTATGGCTACACCTTC
CASSFSGGRNYGYTF
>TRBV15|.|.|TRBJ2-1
TGTGCCACCAGCAGTACTAATGGGATCTACAATGAGCAGTTCTTC
CATSSTNGIYNEQFF
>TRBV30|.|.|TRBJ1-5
TGTGCCTGGAGTCCAGGCGGACAGCTCAATCAGCCCCAGCATTTT
CAWSPGGQLNQPQHF
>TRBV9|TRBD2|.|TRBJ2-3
TGTGCCAGCAGCGCCCCAGCGGGAGTAGGCACAGATACGCAGTATTTT
CASSAPAGVGTDTQYF